The clone carrying this TCR beta chain was counted between two and nine times. Its antigen is not known. Gene and germline names: mouse. The CDR3 goes on 4 residues after the read ends, and that part is filled in from the germline J gene. The sample has other DNA sequences that encode this CDR3 too. CD4, CD8alpha, NKG2D, NKG2ACE and other markers guided sorting of pooled cutaneous lymph node cells. This sample is part of a study of CD8+ T cells in alopecia areata. Background on the study: The approximately 7-10-week-old female C3H/HeJ mice were given skin taken from roughly 6-12-month-old C3H/HeJ graft donors that had spontaneous alopecia. General study points: Besides other cells, scalp samples also yield sequences of resident alphabeta T cells from normal skin.

The CDR3 has 14 residues. Germline V CDR1 and CDR2: NNHNN, SYGAGS (reference sequence). As the sequencing template, cDNA was produced by extracting RNA and reverse transcribing it. Here immunoSEQ multiplex PCR was the method, and the copy in TCRdb shows in-frame clones only, minus some. The sample lists under 350,000 clones, none appearing once, the ten largest making up 1.2%. The V gene is TRBV13-2, the J gene TRBJ2-5; 11 bases map to TRBD2. The source material was CD4+ T cells sorted from a lymph node. This TCR came from a C3H/HeJ mouse with alopecia areata. This strain's MHC haplotype is H2-k. CDR3 DNA (partial): TGTGCCAGCGGCCCGGGACTGGGGGAAGAC. Protein sequence: CASGPGLGED. In full, the CDR3 is CASGPGLGEDTQYF.